Reported below is one T cell receptor (beta chain). Germline-derived CDR1 and CDR2 are MNHEY and SVGAGI. CDR3 size: 15 residues. With 6 bases clipped from V and 6 bases from J, the junction kept 11 bases outside the gene matches. The entry originates in a study of blood T cell repertoires in COVID-19. About the research overall: Acute-phase and convalescent COVID-19 samples originated in the United States, Italy and Spain. PBMCs, B-cell-depleted T cells, or T cells were the source of the cDNA or gDNA that made up the material.

TCRdb's table, derived via immunoSEQ multiplex PCR, lists solely in-frame clones and lacks some. The sample includes 140,000 to 150,000 clones, 65% to 80% of them seen just once. This sequence was found in a woman in her fifties or sixties with acute or convalescent COVID-19. The V and J genes are TRBV6-5 and TRBJ1-5; 7 nucleotides align to TRBD1. Sample: peripheral blood. The CDR3 nucleotides read TGTGCCAGCAGCTTACAGGGGATGTCGGCTCAGCCCCAGCATTTT. It yields the protein CASSLQGMSAQPQHF.